The T cell receptor (beta chain) under discussion was sequenced for a study of blood T cell repertoires in COVID-19. In the study overall: The samples span acute and convalescent COVID-19 from the United States, Italy and Spain. The analysed material was cDNA or gDNA that came from T cells, B-cell-depleted T cells, or PBMCs.

Original processing methods: How many nucleated cells were present was estimated from reference gene primer amplification. Sequenced by immunoSEQ multiplex PCR; TCRdb stores in-frame clones only, minus some. V and J calls and clone size come straight from that table; D and trimming were deduced from the DNA. Counted here are about 300,000 clones, approximately 90% occurring once; the ten biggest clones make up approximately 7%. The CDR3 has 17 residues. Germline V gene data show CDR1 as MDHEN and CDR2 as SYDVKM. The V end lost 8 bases, the J end lost 4 bases, and 26 bases lay between the germline ends.

The V call is TRBV28, the J call TRBJ1-2; D unresolved. Material: peripheral blood. The sequence came from a woman younger than 45 who had recovered from COVID-19. The CDR3: CASQSRSVSGLGYGYTF. DNA for the CDR3: TGTGCCAGCCAATCAAGATCGGTTTCGGGGTTGGGCTATGGCTACACCTTC.